This paragraph covers one TCR beta chain sequence. These data belong to a study of cytomegalovirus exposure and HLA in healthy donors. 13 Jbeta primers and 60 Vbeta primers were used for the PCR. TCRdb's copy holds only in-frame clones and misses some; the assay was immunoSEQ multiplex PCR. The sample comprises 250,000 to 300,000 clones, 80% to 90% of which are singletons, and about 2% rests with the top ten. The sample consisted of PBMCs. This clonotype was obtained from a woman aged 35 to 49 in good health and CMV-seropositive.

Written as DNA, the CDR3 is TGTGCCAGTAGTCGGATAGCGGGCTTACAAGAGACCCAGTACTTC. Translating gives CASSRIAGLQETQYF. The chain is built from TRBV19 and TRBJ2-5, with TRBD2 identical over 7 bases. CDR3 length: 15 residues. Germline CDR1 is LNHDA and CDR2 is SQIVND (reference sequence). V shed 5 bases and J 2 bases; nucleotides not matched to a gene: 8.